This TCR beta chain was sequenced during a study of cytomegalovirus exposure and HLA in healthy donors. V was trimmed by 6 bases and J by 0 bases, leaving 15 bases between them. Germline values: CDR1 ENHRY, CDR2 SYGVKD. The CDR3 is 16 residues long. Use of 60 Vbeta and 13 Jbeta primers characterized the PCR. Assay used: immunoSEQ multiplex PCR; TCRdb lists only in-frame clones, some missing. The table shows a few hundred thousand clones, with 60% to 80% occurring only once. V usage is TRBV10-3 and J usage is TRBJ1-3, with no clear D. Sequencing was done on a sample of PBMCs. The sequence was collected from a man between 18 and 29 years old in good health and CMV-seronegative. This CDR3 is CAIRETQQSSGNTIYF. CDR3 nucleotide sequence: TGTGCCATCAGGGAGACACAGCAGAGCTCTGGAAACACCATATATTTT.